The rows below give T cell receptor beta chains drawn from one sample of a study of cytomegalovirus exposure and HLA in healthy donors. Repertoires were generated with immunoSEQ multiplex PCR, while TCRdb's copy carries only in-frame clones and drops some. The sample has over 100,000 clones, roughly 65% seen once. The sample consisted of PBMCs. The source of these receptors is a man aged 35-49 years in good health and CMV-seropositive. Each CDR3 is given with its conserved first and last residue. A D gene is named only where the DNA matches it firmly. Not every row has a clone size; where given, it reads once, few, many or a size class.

CDR3 DNA: TGTGCCAGCAGTTCCCAAGGCCTAGCATCAGACTACGAGCAGTACTTC; CDR3 protein: CASSSQGLASDYEQYF; D gene: -; CDR3 length: 16; J gene: TRBJ2-7; V gene: TRBV28; clone size: -
CDR3 DNA: TGTGCCAGCAGTTACATCCGGACAGGGGGCAATTATGGCTACACCTTC; CDR3 protein: CASSYIRTGGNYGYTF; D gene: TRBD1; CDR3 length: 16; J gene: TRBJ1-2; V gene: TRBV6-5; clone size: -
CDR3 DNA: TGTGCCAGTATCGCTAGCGGGGTTCCCTACGAGCAGTACTTC; CDR3 protein: CASIASGVPYEQYF; D gene: TRBD2; CDR3 length: 14; J gene: TRBJ2-7; V gene: TRBV19; clone size: -
CDR3 DNA: TGTGCCAGCAATTCTCAGGGTTTAGGCAATCAGCCCCAGCATTTT; CDR3 protein: CASNSQGLGNQPQHF; D gene: -; CDR3 length: 15; J gene: TRBJ1-5; V gene: TRBV2; clone size: once
CDR3 DNA: TGTGCCACCAGCAGAGATCCCCAACGACTAGGGCGCGAGCAGTACTTC; CDR3 protein: CATSRDPQRLGREQYF; D gene: -; CDR3 length: 16; J gene: TRBJ2-7; V gene: TRBV15; clone size: -
CDR3 DNA: TGTGCCAGCAGTTTAACAGAGAACTATGGCTACACCTTC; CDR3 protein: CASSLTENYGYTF; D gene: -; CDR3 length: 13; J gene: TRBJ1-2; V gene: TRBV6-5; clone size: -
CDR3 DNA: TGTGCCAGCAGTGAGTACAGGGTGCGATTTACTTTCTTT; CDR3 protein: CASSEYRVRFTFF; D gene: -; CDR3 length: 13; J gene: TRBJ1-1; V gene: TRBV2; clone size: few
CDR3 DNA: TGTGCCTGGAGTTCAACAGGGGGCACTGAAGCTTTCTTT; CDR3 protein: CAWSSTGGTEAFF; D gene: TRBD1; CDR3 length: 13; J gene: TRBJ1-1; V gene: TRBV30; clone size: -
CDR3 DNA: TGCGCCAGCAGCTTGGCCTGGACAGGGACCGGGGAGCTGTTTTTT; CDR3 protein: CASSLAWTGTGELFF; D gene: TRBD1; CDR3 length: 15; J gene: TRBJ2-2; V gene: TRBV5-1; clone size: few
CDR3 DNA: TGTGCCAGCGGGAGACAGGGGAATACTGAAGCTTTCTTT; CDR3 protein: CASGRQGNTEAFF; D gene: TRBD1; CDR3 length: 13; J gene: TRBJ1-1; V gene: TRBV11-3; clone size: medium-sized
CDR3 DNA: TGTGCCAGCAGCCCCCGGACAGGGTTCGGGGAGCTGTTTTTT; CDR3 protein: CASSPRTGFGELFF; D gene: TRBD1; CDR3 length: 14; J gene: TRBJ2-2; V gene: TRBV14; clone size: -
CDR3 DNA: TGTGCCAGCAGGAGGACAGGGATCACAGAGACCCAGTACTTC; CDR3 protein: CASRRTGITETQYF; D gene: TRBD1; CDR3 length: 14; J gene: TRBJ2-5; V gene: TRBV6-1; clone size: -
CDR3 DNA: TGTGCCAGCAGCGTTCGGCTAGCGGGAGGAGATACGCAGTATTTT; CDR3 protein: CASSVRLAGGDTQYF; D gene: TRBD2; CDR3 length: 15; J gene: TRBJ2-3; V gene: TRBV9; clone size: few
CDR3 DNA: TGTGCCAGCAGTGAGTTGATGACTCCCCAAGAGACCCAGTACTTC; CDR3 protein: CASSELMTPQETQYF; D gene: -; CDR3 length: 15; J gene: TRBJ2-5; V gene: TRBV2; clone size: -
CDR3 DNA: TGCAGCGTGAGCGGCGGAACGAACACCGGGGAGCTGTTTTTT; CDR3 protein: CSVSGGTNTGELFF; D gene: -; CDR3 length: 14; J gene: TRBJ2-2; V gene: TRBV29-1; clone size: -
CDR3 DNA: TGTGCCTGGAGGCGACTAGCGGGTACAGATACGCAGTATTTT; CDR3 protein: CAWRRLAGTDTQYF; D gene: TRBD2; CDR3 length: 14; J gene: TRBJ2-3; V gene: TRBV30; clone size: -
CDR3 DNA: TGTGCCAGCAGCCGGGAAACTGAAGCTTTCTTT; CDR3 protein: CASSRETEAFF; D gene: -; CDR3 length: 11; J gene: TRBJ1-1; V gene: TRBV5-8; clone size: -
CDR3 DNA: TGTGCCAGCAGCCAACCCAGGGGGATAGGTGAAAAACTGTTTTTT; CDR3 protein: CASSQPRGIGEKLFF; D gene: TRBD1; CDR3 length: 15; J gene: TRBJ1-4; V gene: TRBV14; clone size: -
CDR3 DNA: TGTGCCAGCTCACCCATCCCGCCAGAGGGAACTGGAAACACCATATATTTT; CDR3 protein: CASSPIPPEGTGNTIYF; D gene: -; CDR3 length: 17; J gene: TRBJ1-3; V gene: TRBV18; clone size: -
CDR3 DNA: TGTGCCAGCAGTGCAGGGACTAGCGGGATTAATTACGAGCAGTACTTC; CDR3 protein: CASSAGTSGINYEQYF; D gene: TRBD2; CDR3 length: 16; J gene: TRBJ2-7; V gene: TRBV28; clone size: -
CDR3 DNA: TGTGCCAGCACTAATTTCGGTGGCAGGGGAAGGGACACCATATATTTT; CDR3 protein: CASTNFGGRGRDTIYF; D gene: -; CDR3 length: 16; J gene: TRBJ1-3; V gene: TRBV7-8; clone size: few
CDR3 DNA: TGTGCCTGGAGGCCAACTGGACCAGGGGAATCCGGGGAGCTGTTTTTT; CDR3 protein: CAWRPTGPGESGELFF; D gene: -; CDR3 length: 16; J gene: TRBJ2-2; V gene: TRBV30; clone size: once
CDR3 DNA: TGTGCCAGCAGTTATAGGACTAGCGGGAGGGGTGAGCAGTTCTTC; CDR3 protein: CASSYRTSGRGEQFF; D gene: TRBD2; CDR3 length: 15; J gene: TRBJ2-1; V gene: TRBV6-5; clone size: -
CDR3 DNA: TGTGCCAGCAGCTTGGGTGCCCCCAGGATTTACCAAGAGACCCAGTACTTC; CDR3 protein: CASSLGAPRIYQETQYF; D gene: -; CDR3 length: 17; J gene: TRBJ2-5; V gene: TRBV5-4; clone size: -
CDR3 DNA: TGTGCCAGCAGTGCCGGGACAGTGCTAGCCAAAAACATTCAGTACTTC; CDR3 protein: CASSAGTVLAKNIQYF; D gene: TRBD1; CDR3 length: 16; J gene: TRBJ2-4; V gene: TRBV2; clone size: -
CDR3 DNA: TGTGCCAGCAGCCAGGGGGGTGGGGGGACAGGGAATCCCGAGCAGTACTTC; CDR3 protein: CASSQGGGGTGNPEQYF; D gene: TRBD1; CDR3 length: 17; J gene: TRBJ2-7; V gene: TRBV11-2; clone size: -
CDR3 DNA: TGTGCCAGCTCAGCCGGGACAGGGAAGTTTCAGCCCCAGCATTTT; CDR3 protein: CASSAGTGKFQPQHF; D gene: TRBD1; CDR3 length: 15; J gene: TRBJ1-5; V gene: TRBV18; clone size: -
CDR3 DNA: TGTGCCAGCAGCTTGGCAACTAGCGGGTTCACCGGGGAGCTGTTTTTT; CDR3 protein: CASSLATSGFTGELFF; D gene: TRBD2; CDR3 length: 16; J gene: TRBJ2-2; V gene: TRBV5-4; clone size: few
CDR3 DNA: TGTGCCAGCAGCCCATCTTCTGGGCCCACCGGGGAGCTGTTTTTT; CDR3 protein: CASSPSSGPTGELFF; D gene: -; CDR3 length: 15; J gene: TRBJ2-2; V gene: TRBV7-8; clone size: -
CDR3 DNA: TGTGCCAGCAGTTTCGACAGGGGGGCCTATGGCTACACCTTC; CDR3 protein: CASSFDRGAYGYTF; D gene: TRBD1; CDR3 length: 14; J gene: TRBJ1-2; V gene: TRBV27; clone size: -
CDR3 DNA: TGTGCCAGCAGCCCTCCGGGACAGGGATGGGACGAGCAGTACTTC; CDR3 protein: CASSPPGQGWDEQYF; D gene: TRBD1; CDR3 length: 15; J gene: TRBJ2-7; V gene: TRBV7-9; clone size: -
CDR3 DNA: TGTGCCACTGGGGAGACTAGACCTGGTAATGAGCAGTTCTTC; CDR3 protein: CATGETRPGNEQFF; D gene: -; CDR3 length: 14; J gene: TRBJ2-1; V gene: TRBV15; clone size: -
CDR3 DNA: TGTGCCATCAGTGTCGGCGCAGGGGAAGGTGAAAAACTGTTTTTT; CDR3 protein: CAISVGAGEGEKLFF; D gene: -; CDR3 length: 15; J gene: TRBJ1-4; V gene: TRBV10-3; clone size: -
CDR3 DNA: TGTGCCAGCAGTGGATCAGGGGAATATGGCTACACCTTC; CDR3 protein: CASSGSGEYGYTF; D gene: -; CDR3 length: 13; J gene: TRBJ1-2; V gene: TRBV6-5; clone size: -